This T cell receptor (beta chain) emerged from a study of spatial heterogeneity in lung cancer (dated by TCRdb to the late 2010s). In the study overall: Beta-chain transcripts were consistently detected in greater numbers than alpha-chain transcripts, which likely reflects a higher abundance of beta-chain transcripts. In tumor regions, TCR transcript counts showed a strong correlation with a T cell transcriptional module score from matched bulk RNA-seq. In non-small cell lung cancer, the study made a quantitative comparison of TCR alpha and beta repertoires among multiple tumor regions, matched nontumor lung and blood. At surgery, both alpha and beta chains were TCR-sequenced in more than 200 tumor regions, about 64 matched nontumor lung samples and a few dozen PBMC samples. In the raw uncorrected reads, each unique combination of TCR and UMI appeared on average more than ten times. The study linked features of the TCR repertoire to counts of nonsynonymous mutations, which were determined by whole-exome sequencing of tumor tissue.

What the research found in general, with its limitations: A correlation was observed between the number of expanded intratumoral alpha and beta TCRs and the tumor nonsynonymous mutation count. The count of ubiquitous expanded TCRs correlated with the count of ubiquitous nonsynonymous mutations, and the count of regional expanded TCRs correlated with the count of regional nonsynonymous mutations. Confirming at a functional level the hypothesis that regional TCRs recognize regional mutations was considered to require additional single-cell paired TCR alpha and beta sequencing. TCR-seq coverage of tumor T cells was estimated at only approximately 7% for alpha chains and 13% to 15% for beta chains.

The library was built by means of 5' RACE. Sequenced on a NextSeq 500. In the TCR library protocol, a unique molecular identifier was attached to each TCR cDNA molecule so that PCR and sequencing errors could be corrected. The published analysis was carried out like this. Decombinator tools were used for TCR identification, UMI-based error correction and CDR3 extraction. TCRs above a frequency of 2 per 1,000, corresponding to the top 1% of the tumor frequency distribution, were defined as expanded. Expanded tumor TCRs statistically deemed absent (corrected P<0.05) from at least one tumor region were classed as regional, and all other expanded tumor TCRs were classed as ubiquitous. Each repertoire was subsampled 100 times to 5,000 TCRs, after which Renyi diversity was computed with the R vegan package. CDR3 similarity networks were constructed using string-kernel similarity of amino acid triplets, with links drawn between CDR3s whose pairwise similarity was above 0.82. TCRdb redid the processing of the public reads, applying fastp at Q25 and MiXCR, and retained in-frame beta chains. Entries are consolidated by CDR3 protein sequence, retaining the most common genes and DNA. TCRdb's processing, not the authors', yielded these V and J calls. Here the sample has around 100,000 distinct CDR3 sequences; 3.5% to 5% occur a single time. The ten largest account for over 20% of the sample.

Read against the paper, the sample's time point label means: sample taken at primary tumor resection. Donors were around 69 patients with early-stage, untreated non-small cell lung cancer from the lung TRACERx cohort. For TCR sequencing, whole RNA was extracted from tumor and nontumor lung tissue, or from cryopreserved PBMC samples, and no cell sorting was done. Patients were selected for TCR sequencing only if sufficient RNA was available from at least two tumor regions. A lung pathologist reviewed the tumor and adjacent nontumor lung specimens before the specimens were selected. V was cut back by 4 bases and J by 3 bases, leaving a gap of 17 bases between them. CDR1 and CDR2 were assigned from the germline V gene (reference sequence) as DFQATT and SNEGSKA. From cysteine to phenylalanine, the CDR3 is 15 amino acids long. Just CDR3 DNA is preserved here, 45 bases in frame from base 1. About this clonotype: No cognate antigen has been identified for it. Base qualities were left out, and no much larger clone turns up one base away.

The chain was built from TRBV20-1 and TRBJ2-3, with the D segment identity uncertain. The source of this sequence is a male donor with early-stage non-small cell lung cancer. This material consisted of lung tumor tissue, taken at surgery. In nucleotides, the sequence is TGCAGTGCTACGGGCCACGACTTACTGACAGATACGCAGTATTTT. This translates into CSATGHDLLTDTQYF.